The sequence of this T cell receptor (beta chain) was determined in a study of metastatic and nonmetastatic thyroid tumors. In the original processing: A classifier of distant metastasis in papillary thyroid cancer was built from CDR3 differences (across clinicopathological groups). MiXCR reprocessed the PCR reads for TCRdb. TCRdb assigned the V and J calls; the authors' analysis was not used. Here the sample spans around 18,000 clones, 34% being singletons. By share, this clone ranks as medium-sized. The antigen is undetermined. Until they underwent thyroid surgery, no patient had received any treatment. Germline V gene lookup returns CDR1 DFQATT and CDR2 SNEGSKA (reference sequence). The CDR3 runs to 17 residues. The germline V and J ends were trimmed by 2 bases and 6 bases, with 23 bases remaining between them. The study's findings and limits: For both blood and tumor, malignant thyroid tumors reportedly showed significantly higher TCR beta diversity than benign nodules did.

This TCR derives from a female donor with papillary thyroid cancer or a benign thyroid nodule (not recorded which). Some clones in this sample may be carry-over from other donors' samples. This chain joins TRBV20-1 and TRBJ1-5, with TRBD1 as a possible D gene (5 bases). Sequencing input: tumor tissue. This CDR3 is CSARPLRDPQRGQPQHF. DNA of the CDR3: TGCAGTGCTAGACCCCTCCGGGACCCCCAACGAGGTCAGCCCCAGCATTTT.